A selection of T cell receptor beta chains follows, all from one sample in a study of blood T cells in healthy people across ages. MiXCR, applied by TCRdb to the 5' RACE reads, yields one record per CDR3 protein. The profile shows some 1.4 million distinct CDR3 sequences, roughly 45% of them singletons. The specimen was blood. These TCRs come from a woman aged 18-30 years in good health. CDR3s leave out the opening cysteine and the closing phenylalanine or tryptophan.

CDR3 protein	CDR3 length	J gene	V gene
ASSLEPRSKNIQY	13	TRBJ2-4	TRBV5-1
VSSPRLAGGFEYNEQF	16	TRBJ2-1	TRBV9
ASSQDGGLSEKLF	13	TRBJ1-4	TRBV14
SVDEDSFEMNTEAF	14	TRBJ1-1	TRBV29-1
SVEDLSAANEQF	12	TRBJ2-1	TRBV29-1
ASSQGTIVKGETQY	14	TRBJ2-5	TRBV3-1
ASTNQTGNYGYT	12	TRBJ1-2	TRBV11-1
SARGASSTDTQY	12	TRBJ2-3	TRBV20-1
ASSLFTGGKGSYEQY	15	.	TRBV11-2
ASSVSGTEVNEQF	13	TRBJ2-1	TRBV9
ASSWGEVNEQF	11	TRBJ2-1	TRBV7-8
SATDDSTGVGETQY	14	TRBJ2-5	TRBV20-1
ASSLTRGAGNIQY	13	TRBJ2-4	TRBV12-3/TRBV12-4
ASKWGVPDTQY	11	TRBJ2-3	TRBV28
SFLDRGDTEAF	11	TRBJ1-1	TRBV20-1
ASSHDTLQETQY	12	TRBJ2-5	TRBV14
AVSEAIVRNTGAF	13	TRBJ1-1	TRBV10-3
ASSYSPRETQY	11	TRBJ2-5	TRBV6-1
AISEQLAKNIQY	12	TRBJ2-4	TRBV10-3
SARRGTGSYEQY	12	TRBJ2-7	TRBV20-1
ASRGGNDEQY	10	TRBJ2-7	TRBV10-1
ATSSREDPPQH	11	TRBJ1-5	TRBV15
ASSDGTGPMNTEAF	14	TRBJ1-1	TRBV6-4
ASSPRQEYNEQF	12	TRBJ2-1	TRBV5-1
ASSQGSATSYEQY	13	TRBJ2-7	TRBV3-1
ASSPGLAGGSSYNEQY	16	.	TRBV4-1
ASSSRGLVGFSTDTQY	16	TRBJ2-3	TRBV7-3
AGSLGGQGNYEQY	13	TRBJ2-7	TRBV5-4
ASSTRQDSYNSPLH	14	TRBJ1-6	TRBV27
ASSFQGPNGELF	12	TRBJ2-2	TRBV7-3
ATSREAGQGGNTIY	14	TRBJ1-3	TRBV15
ASSLGFGGGRETQY	14	TRBJ2-5	TRBV7-7
ASSQRDRGVETQY	13	TRBJ2-5	TRBV3-1
ASRRGGLETQY	11	TRBJ2-5	TRBV28
ASSPRRPYGYT	11	TRBJ1-2	TRBV25-1
ASSPTGGSNEQY	12	TRBJ2-7	TRBV12-3/TRBV12-4